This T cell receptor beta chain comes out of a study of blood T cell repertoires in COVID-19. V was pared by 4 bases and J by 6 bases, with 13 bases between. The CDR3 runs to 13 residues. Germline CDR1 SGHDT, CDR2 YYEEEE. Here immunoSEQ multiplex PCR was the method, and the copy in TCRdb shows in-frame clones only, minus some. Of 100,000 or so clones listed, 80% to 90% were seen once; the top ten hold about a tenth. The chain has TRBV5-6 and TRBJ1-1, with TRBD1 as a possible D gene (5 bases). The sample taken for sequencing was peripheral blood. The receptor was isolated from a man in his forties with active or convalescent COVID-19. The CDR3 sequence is CASSGGGGAEAFF. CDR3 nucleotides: TGTGCCAGCAGCGGTGGGGGAGGGGCTGAAGCTTTCTTT.